One T cell receptor beta chain is described in this entry. Its antigen is still unknown. This record belongs to a study of shared clonotypes between healthy human individuals. Study-level information: Researchers assigned three CD4 naive, three CD4 memory, two CD8 naive and one CD8 memory plate to each donor.

The naive CD8 subset, CD45RO-negative cells positively selected for CCR7, excluded terminally differentiated effector memory CD45RA+ cells. General observations from the study: Limitation of the genetic and exposure-history diversity represented came from the few donors. Sharing across four donors was highest in naive CD4 (roughly 5%) and lowest in memory CD8 (0.4%).

Clones were read by immunoSEQ multiplex PCR, and TCRdb kept only the in-frame ones, dropping some. The sample includes around 1.9 million clones, about 93% of them seen just once. The CDR3 length is 19 residues. V shed 0 bases and J shed 1 base, with 19 bases lying between them. Germline V CDR1 and CDR2: LNHNV, YYDKDF (reference sequence). Sequencing was done on a sample of naive CD8+ T cells from PBMCs. The source is a man between 18 and 29 years old in good health. Some clones in this sample may be carry-over from other donors' samples. The chain combines TRBV15 with TRBJ1-5; D might be TRBD1 (6 bases). CDR3 nucleotides: TGTGCCACCAGCAGAGATTGGTCGGCGGGCAGGGGCAGCAATCAGCCCCAGCATTTT. It encodes CATSRDWSAGRGSNQPQHF.